Below, 8 T cell receptor beta chains from the same sample are listed, as sequenced in a study. One entry per CDR3 protein results from TCRdb running MiXCR on the RT-PCR reads. The sample has about 700,000 distinct CDR3 sequences; 12% to 15% are singletons. The source material was memory CD4+ T cells from blood. The source of these receptors is a female donor in good health, serving as a healthy control.

There are many counts of this clonotype. One junction end disagrees with the germline gene, perhaps due to a read error. This chain uses TRBV7-7 with TRBJ2-5; TRBD1 matches 10 bases. The CDR3 extends over 16 amino acids. CDR1 SSHAT and CDR2 FNYEAQ come from the germline V gene (reference sequence). CDR3 sequence: CASSLSAGTGVETQYF. The CDR3 DNA follows: TGTGCTAGCAGCTTATCCGCCGGGACAGGGGTAGAGACCCAGTACTTC.

This clonotype was detected many times. The chain has TRBV12-3 or TRBV12-4 and TRBJ1-1; 9 bases are a match to TRBD1. The CDR3 loop spans 15 amino acids. Unmatched junction bases numbered 7, after V lost 4 bases and J lost 4 bases. CDR3 bases: TGTGCCAGCAGTTGGGGGGACAGGGCCGTCACTGAAGCTTTCTTT. It translates to CASSWGDRAVTEAFF.

This clonotype showed up many times. The chain recombines TRBV29-1 with TRBJ2-3; a possible D gene is TRBD2 (5 bases). Trimming took 8 bases from V and 8 from J, leaving 17 bases between them. In germline, CDR1 is SQVTM, CDR2 ANQGSEA. CDR3 length: 12 residues. The CDR3 bases are TGCAGCTGCACTAGGTCTGTTTCTACGCAGTATTTT. Amino acids: CSCTRSVSTQYF.

This clonotype was seen only a few times. The J gene is TRBJ2-1, the V gene TRBV27; 14 bases are a match to TRBD2. Germline V gene sequence: CDR1 MNHEY, CDR2 SMNVEV (reference sequence). This CDR3 is 18 amino acids long. J gave up 1 base and V 5 bases, and 7 bases lay outside the gene matches. This CDR3 is CASSLRTSGRNSYNEQFF. The CDR3 DNA reads as TGTGCCAGCAGTCTCCGGACTAGCGGGAGGAATTCCTACAATGAGCAGTTCTTC.

The chain joins TRBV4-2 to TRBJ1-6; 7 bases agree with TRBD1. The junction had 10 bases not matched to a gene; V was cut back by 4 bases and J by 1 base. The CDR3 runs 18 residues. CDR1 LGHNA and CDR2 YNFKEQ come from the germline V gene. CDR3 bases: TGTGCCAGCAGCCTCTGGACAGGCGATGGATCCTATAATTCACCCCTCCACTTT. Translating it yields CASSLWTGDGSYNSPLHF.

This clonotype showed up many times. The CDR3 coding sequence is TGTGCCAGCGGGCCCCACCTCTCTGGAAACACCATATATTTT. Encoded protein: CASGPHLSGNTIYF. The chain joins TRBV12-3 or TRBV12-4 to TRBJ1-3; D is undetermined. Trimming removed 8 bases from V and 0 bases from J, with 11 bases in between. There are 14 residues in the CDR3.

This clonotype has just a few counts. The rearrangement uses TRBV5-1 and TRBJ2-3; the D is unclear. This CDR3 is built from 12 residues. Trimming left V 4 bases short and J 6 bases short, with 9 bases between. Germline V gives CDR1 SGHRS, CDR2 YFSETQ. CDR3 sequence: CASSVNRDTQYF. As DNA, the CDR3 is TGCGCCAGCAGCGTCAATAGGGATACGCAGTATTTT.

This clonotype showed up many times. The chain links TRBV6-5 to TRBJ1-1; no definite D call. The CDR3 extends over 15 amino acids. The germline V and J ends were trimmed by 0 bases and 0 bases, with 8 bases remaining between them. Germline V lookup: CDR1 MNHEY, CDR2 SVGAGI. CDR3: CASSYSHSLNTEAFF. CDR3 coding DNA: TGTGCCAGCAGTTACTCGCACAGCCTGAACACTGAAGCTTTCTTT.